This T cell receptor beta chain comes out of a study of blood T cells in healthy people across ages. In the study overall: About one barcoded beta molecule was captured per two T cells (by template switching). Study-wide results and limits: PBMCs left unsorted prevented a conclusive naive versus antigen-experienced comparison.

V was pared by 4 bases and J by 5 bases, with 12 bases between. This CDR3 is 14 amino acids long. Donors gave 8 to 10 milliliters of peripheral blood apiece. This clonotype was counted a few times. The antigen is unknown. Using a J-beta primer mix together with a sample-barcoded 5' primer, a second PCR was run for about 7 to 12 cycles. All cDNA molecules were each tagged by a template-switch adaptor with 12 random nucleotides. TCRdb called the 5' RACE reads again in MiXCR, with one record for every CDR3 protein. Among about 1,400,000 distinct CDR3 sequences, around 39% were seen once, and the ten largest hold approximately 7.9%.

The sequencing input was blood. The clonotype originates from a woman under 30 in good health. The rearrangement links TRBV12-3 or TRBV12-4 to TRBJ1-5, with D perhaps TRBD1 (5 bases). The CDR3 DNA reads TGTGCCAGCAGTTCCACGGGGCGGGATCAGCCCCAGCATTTT. Protein: CASSSTGRDQPQHF.